The 27 T cell receptor beta chains listed next were all sequenced from one sample in a study of blood T cell repertoires in COVID-19. Repertoires were generated with immunoSEQ multiplex PCR, while TCRdb's copy carries only in-frame clones and drops some. This sample carries under 450,000 clones, roughly four fifths of them seen once, and the ten largest clones take roughly 5.1%. The sequenced sample consisted of PBMCs or T cells enriched from blood (not recorded which). The receptors come from a woman aged 45-65 years who had recovered from COVID-19.

V usage is TRBV9 and J usage is TRBJ1-2; D may be TRBD1 (5 bases). V dropped 6 bases and J dropped 3 bases, with 15 bases sitting between them. The CDR3 covers 14 residues. Germline values: CDR1 SGDLS, CDR2 YYNGEE. CDR3: CASTARVADYGYTF. CDR3 nucleotide sequence: TGTGCCAGCACGGCCAGGGTGGCGGACTATGGCTACACCTTC.

The chain couples TRBV7-9 to TRBJ1-2; the D gene is possibly TRBD1 (6 bases). The CDR3 extends over 15 amino acids. Trimming pared 3 bases from V and 4 bases from J, leaving 15 bases between. Germline V gene lookup returns CDR1 SEHNR and CDR2 FQNEAQ (reference sequence). Here the CDR3 reads CASSFTTGHLYGYTF. The CDR3 coding sequence is TGTGCCAGCAGCTTCACAACGGGACATCTCTATGGCTACACCTTC.

The chain has TRBV5-1 and TRBJ2-1, with TRBD1 as a possible D gene (5 bases). Germline V lookup: CDR1 SGHRS, CDR2 YFSETQ. The V and J ends lost 0 bases and 6 bases respectively, with 10 bases between them. The CDR3 covers 14 residues. CDR3 coding DNA: TGCGCCAGCAGCTTGGCGACAGCCGCCAATGAGCAGTTCTTC. Residues: CASSLATAANEQFF.

The chain is built from TRBV14 and TRBJ2-5, with D perhaps matching TRBD1 (6 bases). With 1 base removed from V and 5 bases from J, the gap between germline ends came to 17 bases. Germline CDR1 reads SGHDN; CDR2 reads FVKESK. The CDR3 extends over 16 amino acids. The CDR3 here is CASSQGGVGGRETQYF. The DNA for the CDR3 is TGTGCCAGCAGCCAAGGCGGCGTAGGGGGTCGCGAGACCCAGTACTTC.

This rearrangement joins TRBV4-2 to TRBJ2-5, with TRBD1 matching over 8 bases. Germline CDR1 is LGHNA and CDR2 is YNFKEQ. CDR3 length: 18 residues. Unmatched junction bases numbered 17, after V lost 3 bases and J lost 5 bases. The DNA of the CDR3 is TGTGCCAGCAGCCAGAATACAGGGGGACTTACTTTTAGCGAGACCCAGTACTTC. Protein sequence: CASSQNTGGLTFSETQYF.

This clone was seen a few times. The chain employs TRBV12-3 or TRBV12-4 and TRBJ1-2; possibly TRBD1 for D (6 bases). V shed 3 bases and J shed 8 bases, with 13 bases lying between them. The CDR3 length is 13 residues. The chain's CDR3 is CASSLGAGGGYTF. CDR3 sequence (DNA): TGTGCCAGCAGTTTGGGGGCTGGGGGAGGCTACACCTTC.

This chain connects TRBV4-1 to TRBJ2-1; a weak D match, TRBD1 (5 bases). This CDR3 comprises 18 residues. Germline values: CDR1 MGHRA, CDR2 YSYEKL. The V and J ends lost 0 bases and 8 bases respectively, with 23 bases between them. The CDR3 is CASSQDGQGSGRVDEQFF. The CDR3 nucleotides are TGCGCCAGCAGCCAAGATGGCCAGGGATCAGGCAGGGTCGATGAGCAGTTCTTC.

The CDR3 loop is CASSPRASGGSIRMEQYF. CDR3 coding DNA: TGTGCCAGCTCACCAAGGGCTAGCGGGGGATCCATTAGAATGGAGCAGTACTTC. This chain connects TRBV18 to TRBJ2-7; 10 positions agree with TRBD2. Losses at the gene ends were 2 bases for V and 7 bases for J; bases not matched to a gene: 17. Germline loops: CDR1 KGHSH, CDR2 LQKENI. The CDR3 contains 18 residues.

The genes are TRBV25-1 and TRBJ1-2; 8 bases are a match to TRBD1. The CDR3 length is 16 residues. V shed 3 bases and J 2 bases; nucleotides not matched to a gene: 8. Germline-derived CDR1 and CDR2 are MGHDK and SYGVNS. The CDR3 region has the DNA TGTGCCAGCAGTGATTCGACTGGACAGGGAAACTATGGCTACACCTTC. Translated, it gives CASSDSTGQGNYGYTF.

This clone has more than one count but fewer than ten. The chain joins TRBV7-9 to TRBJ1-5; a weak D match, TRBD1 (5 bases). The CDR3 has 13 amino acids. Germline V CDR1 and CDR2: SEHNR, FQNEAQ (reference sequence). The ends were cut back, 10 bases at V and 4 bases at J, with 14 bases in the middle. CDR3 sequence reads: CATGGIVNQPQHF. CDR3 nucleotides: TGTGCCACCGGGGGGATAGTAAATCAGCCCCAGCATTTT. The whole variable domain, remainder taken from reference TRBV7-9 and TRBJ1-5, is DTGVSQNPRHKITKRGQNVTFRCDPISEHNRLYWYRQTLGQGPEFLTYFQNEAQLEKSRLLSDRFSAERPKGSFSTLEIQRTEQGDSAMYLCATGGIVNQPQHFGDGTRLSIL.

The CDR3 DNA reads as TGTGCCAGCAGCACAGCGGGGGTCTCGAACACTGAAGCTTTCTTT. This translates into CASSTAGVSNTEAFF. The J gene is TRBJ1-1, the V gene TRBV7-6; weak D call: TRBD1 (5 bases). The V gene lost 5 bases and the J gene lost 1 base, with 14 bases spanning the gap. The CDR3 has 15 amino acids. Germline CDR1 reads SGHVS; CDR2 reads FNYEAQ.

The chain combines TRBV6-2 or TRBV6-3 with TRBJ1-5; possible D gene TRBD1, 5 bases. The germline V and J ends were trimmed by 6 bases and 6 bases, with 21 bases remaining between them. The CDR3 consists of 16 residues. CDR1 is MNHEY and CDR2 is SVGEGT in the germline V gene. DNA of the CDR3: TGTGCCAGCAGCAAAGCGGGGGACGGGTCAACTCAGCCCCAGCATTTT. Its protein is CASSKAGDGSTQPQHF.

This clone was seen more than once but under ten times. The CDR3 region is CASSARMGLSTEAFF. CDR3 DNA sequence: TGTGCCAGCAGCGCCCGAATGGGACTTAGCACTGAAGCTTTCTTT. The chain couples TRBV9 to TRBJ1-1, with D perhaps TRBD1 (5 bases). Germline CDR1 is SGDLS and CDR2 is YYNGEE. V lost 3 bases, J lost 4 bases, and 16 bases lay in between. The CDR3 has 15 amino acids. Drawing the rest from reference TRBV9 and TRBJ1-1, the complete variable domain is DSGVTQTPKHLITATGQRVTLRCSPRSGDLSVYWYQQSLDQGLQFLIQYYNGEERAKGNILERFSAQQFPDLHSELNLSSLELGDSALYFCASSARMGLSTEAFFGQGTRLTVV.

The chain couples TRBV20-1 to TRBJ2-1; D remains ambiguous. The CDR3 spans 11 residues. V was trimmed by 5 bases and J by 6 bases, leaving 8 bases between them. CDR1 and CDR2 (germline): DFQATT, SNEGSKA (reference sequence). CDR3 residues: CSASRSNEQFF. Written as DNA, the CDR3 is TGCAGTGCTTCCCGGAGCAATGAGCAGTTCTTC.

This clone has only one observation. Other nucleotide sequences from this sample produce the same CDR3. V and J are TRBV6-5 and TRBJ2-1; TRBD2 matches at 8 bases. V dropped 2 bases and J dropped 3; count of bases not matched to a gene: 0. Germline V gene sequence: CDR1 MNHEY, CDR2 SVGAGI. The CDR3 consists of 14 residues. In DNA, the CDR3 is TGTGCCAGCAGTTACGGGACTAGCTACAATGAGCAGTTCTTC. Its translation: CASSYGTSYNEQFF.

The chain employs TRBV4-3 and TRBJ1-5; the D is unclear. V lost 0 bases and J lost 6, with 12 bases in between. Germline values: CDR1 LGHNA, CDR2 YSLEER. There are 15 residues in the CDR3. The CDR3 loop reads CASSQDYGGGQPQHF. In nucleotides, the CDR3 is TGCGCCAGCAGCCAAGATTACGGCGGCGGTCAGCCCCAGCATTTT.

J is TRBJ1-1 and V is TRBV9, with D possibly matching TRBD1 (5 bases). Germline assignment: CDR1 SGDLS and CDR2 YYNGEE. V was pared by 6 bases and J by 6 bases, with 18 bases between. The CDR3 covers 14 residues. CDR3 sequence reads: CASNLFGGDAEAFF. Written as DNA, the CDR3 is TGTGCCAGCAATTTATTCGGCGGGGACGCTGAAGCTTTCTTT.

The V and J genes are TRBV4-1 and TRBJ2-2; D unresolved. The CDR3 runs to 15 residues. The germline CDR1 and CDR2 sequences are MGHRA and YSYEKL. The ends were cut back, 5 bases at V and 4 bases at J, with 14 bases in the middle. This CDR3 reads CASSFGTASTGELFF. The CDR3 nucleotides are TGCGCCAGCAGCTTTGGCACAGCCAGCACCGGGGAGCTGTTTTTT.

The chain combines TRBV7-9 with TRBJ1-6, with no clear D. V was clipped by 4 bases and J by 7 bases, with 11 bases between them. The length of the CDR3 is 14 residues. CDR1 is SEHNR and CDR2 is FQNEAQ in the germline V gene (reference sequence). Here the CDR3 reads CASSSDRGNSPLHF. Here the CDR3 DNA reads TGTGCCAGCAGCTCGGACCGAGGGAATTCACCCCTCCACTTT.

Note on this clone: One end of the junction varies from germline; a read error may be responsible. The chain is built from TRBV7-2 and TRBJ2-3, with TRBD1 identical over 8 bases. Germline CDR1 reads SGHTA; CDR2 reads FQGNSA. The CDR3 loop spans 13 amino acids. CDR3: CASSLPGTGTQYF. For the CDR3, the DNA is TGTGCCAGCAGCTTACCCGGGACAGGTACGCAGTATTTT.

The rearrangement joins TRBV28 to TRBJ1-4; no firm D call. The germline gives CDR1 MDHEN, CDR2 SYDVKM. The CDR3 runs to 15 residues. Trimming took off 2 bases at V and 3 bases at J, with 10 bases between the two ends. CDR3 protein: CASSLGSRPNEKLFF. The CDR3 DNA follows: TGTGCCAGCAGTTTAGGGTCTAGACCTAATGAAAAACTGTTTTTT.

The chain recombines TRBV6-2 or TRBV6-3 with TRBJ2-7, with 7 bases fitting TRBD2. The J segment lost 2 bases and the V segment lost 4 bases, leaving 11 bases of the junction unmatched. CDR3 length equals 16 residues. In germline, CDR1 is MNHEY, CDR2 SVGEGT. The CDR3 spells CASSSGPRLAPYEQYF. The DNA for the CDR3 is TGTGCCAGCAGTTCTGGCCCAAGACTAGCCCCCTACGAGCAGTACTTC.

The rearrangement joins TRBV11-2 to TRBJ1-3, with D possibly being TRBD1 (6 bases). The CDR3 runs 14 residues. Germline CDR1 reads SGHAT; CDR2 reads FQNNGV. The V and J ends lost 5 bases and 4 bases respectively, with 12 bases between them. The CDR3 DNA reads as TGTGCCAGCAGCCCGCAGGGGTTGGGAAACACCATATATTTT. The encoded protein is CASSPQGLGNTIYF.

CDR3 sequence (DNA): TGTGCCAGCAGCCAAGCCACTGGAGGTATTGCTGAGCAGTTCTTC. It specifies CASSQATGGIAEQFF. The chain joins TRBV3-1 (or the pseudogene TRBV3-2) to TRBJ2-1, with a tentative D call TRBD2 (5 bases). V lost 1 base to trimming and J lost 9 bases, with 16 bases between them. The germline gives CDR1 LGHDT, CDR2 YNNKEL (reference sequence). This CDR3 is built from 15 residues.

This clone has only one observation. This sequence joins TRBV5-5 and TRBJ2-1, with a possible D match to TRBD2 (5 bases). There are 16 residues in the CDR3. V was cut by 0 bases and J by 0 bases, with 10 bases left in between. The V gene's germline CDR1 is SGHKS and CDR2 YYEKEE (reference sequence). The chain's CDR3 is CASSLDPGSSYNEQFF. The CDR3 nucleotides read TGTGCCAGCAGCTTGGATCCGGGAAGCTCCTACAATGAGCAGTTCTTC.

In this sample, this clone turned up once. The chain recombines TRBV4-2 with TRBJ1-2; the match to TRBD1 covers 9 bases. The ends lost 4 bases at V and 6 bases at J; junction bases unmatched: 6. The germline CDR1 and CDR2 sequences are LGHNA and YNFKEQ. CDR3 length equals 14 residues. CDR3 protein: CASSPARQGDGYTF. The CDR3 coding sequence is TGTGCCAGCAGCCCCGCAAGACAGGGGGATGGCTACACCTTC.

This chain uses TRBV18 with TRBJ2-1; D ambiguous. V shed 3 bases and J shed 0 bases, with 9 bases lying between them. CDR1 KGHSH and CDR2 LQKENI come from the germline V gene. This CDR3 contains 15 residues. CDR3 sequence reads: CASSPPEISYNEQFF. The CDR3 region has the DNA TGTGCCAGCTCACCCCCGGAGATCTCCTACAATGAGCAGTTCTTC.